This T cell receptor beta chain is from a study of blood T cell repertoires in COVID-19. Those enrolled in Seattle joined during active infection and were followed longitudinally afterward. Data came from immunoSEQ multiplex PCR; TCRdb stores just in-frame clones and leaves some out. Of just over 300,000 clones in the sample, approximately 89% were seen once. CDR1 and CDR2 (germline): WSHSY, SAAADI. The CDR3 has 15 amino acids. V trimming: 4 bases; J trimming: 6 bases; junction bases outside the gene matches: 10. The receptor was derived from a young woman with COVID-19, enrolled during active disease. V and J are TRBV10-2 and TRBJ1-2, with TRBD1 matching over 8 bases. The material sequenced was peripheral blood. The CDR3 loop is CASSAQGTGFDGYTF. The CDR3 DNA is TGCGCCAGCAGTGCTCAAGGGACAGGATTTGATGGCTACACCTTC.